The TCR beta chain described here comes from a study of metastatic and nonmetastatic thyroid tumors. Study summary: Samples came from malignant and benign thyroid patients, and repertoires were compared across blood and tumor or nodule tissue.

This CDR3 spans 17 amino acids. Germline V gives CDR1 LNHDA, CDR2 SQIVND (reference sequence). V lost 5 bases, J lost 4 bases, and 17 bases stayed unmatched. Nobody among the patients had been given any treatment before thyroid surgery. With MiXCR, TCRdb called clones anew from the PCR reads. The repertoire includes about 16,000 clones, around a third of them detected once, and roughly 12% sits in the top ten. This chain links TRBV19 with TRBJ2-7; 7 nucleotides align to TRBD2. The sequenced material came from tumor tissue. The TCR originated in a male donor with papillary thyroid cancer or a benign thyroid nodule (not recorded which). Some clones in this sample may be carry-over from other donors' samples. The CDR3 loop is CASSRTGGAAGSYEQYF. The CDR3 nucleotides read TGTGCCAGTAGTCGAACCGGTGGGGCAGCGGGATCTTACGAGCAGTACTTC. Full variable domain (outside the CDR3, taken from reference TRBV19 and TRBJ2-7): DGGITQSPKYLFRKEGQNVTLSCEQNLNHDAMYWYRQDPGQGLRLIYYSQIVNDFQKGDIAEGYSVSREKKESFPLTVTSAQKNPTAFYLCASSRTGGAAGSYEQYFGPGTRLTVT.